This T cell receptor (beta chain) was sequenced in a study of T cells in Graves' hyperthyroidism and ophthalmopathy (dated by TCRdb to about 2019). General notes on the study: Peripheral blood was collected at initial diagnosis, before any treatment. To identify TCR V-J signatures that set the groups apart, the researchers used a discovery cohort of 95 to 100 patients, made up of around 40 with Graves' ophthalmopathy and some 55 with stable Graves' hyperthyroidism. Prospective prediction of ophthalmopathy was tested in an independent validation cohort of fewer than 20 hyperthyroidism patients and 17 patients who later progressed to ophthalmopathy. The 100 or so discovery patients were randomly split 7:3 into training and test sets. In over five Graves' hyperthyroidism patients, the study also compared T-cell repertoires from thyroid tissue with T-cell repertoires from blood. Once sampling was done, hyperthyroidism patients were given methimazole at a starting dose of 30 mg daily, whereas ophthalmopathy patients were given high-dose intravenous methylprednisolone. According to the paper, TCR Vbeta CDR3 sequencing was carried out on more than 120 peripheral blood samples, which came from under 50 ophthalmopathy, about 75 hyperthyroidism and roughly 17 progressor patients. The investigation overall reported the following: Ophthalmopathy was separated from stable hyperthyroidism by a 13 V-J signature model, with approximately 89% sensitivity and roughly 84% specificity obtained in cross-validation and 80%/75% obtained in testing. During validation, the model predicted progression to ophthalmopathy a median of roughly 7.1 months ahead of onset, with more than 60% sensitivity and about 75% specificity. Sample size was not statistically predetermined, and blinding of investigators to group allocation was not performed. Most expanded thyroid clonotypes (frequency above 0.001) were also detected in blood, a finding suggesting that blood repertoires may reflect thyroid immune responses.

Ends trimmed: V by 0 bases, J by 5 bases; bases unmatched to a gene: 9. Per the germline V gene (reference sequence), DFQATT is the CDR1 and SNEGSKA is the CDR2. Measured from the cysteine to the phenylalanine, the CDR3 is 15 residues long. Only CDR3 DNA remains: 45 bases, in frame from the first base. The TCR beta CDR3 regions were amplified from the RNA transcripts. The first round of RT-PCR for the TCR CDR3 was performed with the HTBI primer set and the Qiagen OneStep RT-PCR kit. Libraries were constructed in a second round of multiplex PCR, after which size selection and purification were carried out. Paired-end sequencing of the libraries was performed with 100 bp reads on an Illumina HiSeq2000. In the authors' own workflow: Raw data were processed with SOAPnuke, discarding reads with adapters, uncalled bases, mean Phred below 15, or no exact constant-primer or identifier match. COPE v1.2.5 was used to merge the high-quality paired reads, and each unique nucleotide sequence was defined as a clonotype. MiTCR v1.1 was used to align clonotypes to the IMGT TRBV, TRBD and TRBJ reference segments. Only V-J combinations with frequency above 0.0001, covering about 99% of repertoires, were analysed. The TCS score was defined as F50 (clonal expansion) divided by E x V (chaos), with BLOSUM62-based TCRdist calculated between CDR3 peptides within each V-J. Welch's t-statistics and random forest reduced roughly 540 V-J features to about 13, which were used in a naive Bayes classifier (R e1071). Using fastp at Q25 and MiXCR, TCRdb reprocessed the public reads and kept productive beta chains. For every CDR3 protein sequence, its rows merge into one entry that carries the most common genes and DNA. These V and J calls originate from TCRdb's pipeline instead of the authors' own analysis. The sample records about 260,000 distinct CDR3 sequences, about 16% of which are singletons. The leading ten clones occupy 28% of the sample.

Moderately to severely active disease, a Clinical Activity Score of at least 3, a NOSPECS grade of at least 4, and a duration under 3 months were present in ophthalmopathy patients. The study excluded patients with uncontrolled infections, other autoimmune diseases, pregnancy or lactation. Diagnoses were based on clinical symptoms, serum thyroxine and TRAb, thyroid ultrasound and orbital computed tomography. PBMCs were separated from under 11 ml of fresh peripheral blood using Ficoll-Paque density gradient centrifugation. Trizol reagent was used to extract total RNA, and RNA quality was then checked on an Agilent 2100 Bioanalyzer. This clonotype has at least ten counts. The clone's antigen remains unknown. The input lacks base qualities; no much larger clone sits a single base away.

This receptor was taken from a woman in her late teens or twenties with Graves' ophthalmopathy. This chain joins TRBV20-1 to TRBJ1-1; 7 central nucleotides agree with TRBD1. The sequenced sample consisted of blood. Read as DNA, the sequence is TGCAGTGCTAGAGATCTGGGGACACAGGGGACTGAAGCTTTCTTT. Translated, it gives CSARDLGTQGTEAFF.